This record concerns one TCR beta chain sequence. The antigen is unknown. The donors belonged to the roughly 110-subject validation cohort, separate from the roughly 720-subject first cohort. This sample was taken from a study of cytomegalovirus exposure and HLA in healthy donors. General study results and limits: Most observed TCR sequences were rare, whereas some public TCRs were detected in many donors.

Using immunoSEQ multiplex PCR, the repertoire was profiled, and TCRdb retains in-frame clones only, with some absent. Here the sample spans around 93,000 clones, less than 85% being singletons. This CDR3 contains 11 residues. CDR1 and CDR2 (germline): MNHEY, SVGAGI. V lost 10 bases to trimming and J lost 2 bases, with 6 bases between them. Specimen: PBMCs. The sequence derives from a young man in good health and CMV-seropositive. The genes are TRBV6-5 and TRBJ1-3; D remains unclear. The CDR3 coding sequence is TGTGCCACCGGGGCTGGAAACACCATATATTTT. Translation gives CATGAGNTIYF.